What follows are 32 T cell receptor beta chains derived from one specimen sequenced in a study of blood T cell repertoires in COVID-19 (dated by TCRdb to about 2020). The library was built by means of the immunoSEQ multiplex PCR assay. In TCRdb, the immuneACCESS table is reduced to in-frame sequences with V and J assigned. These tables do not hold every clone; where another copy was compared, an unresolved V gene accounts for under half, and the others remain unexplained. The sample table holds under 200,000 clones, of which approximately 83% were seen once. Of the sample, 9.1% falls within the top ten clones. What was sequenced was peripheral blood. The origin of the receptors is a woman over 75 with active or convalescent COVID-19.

Here the CDR3 reads CASSESSYNSPLHF. Written as DNA, the CDR3 is TGTGCCAGCTCCGAGAGCTCCTATAATTCACCCCTCCACTTT. The chain carries TRBV25-1 and TRBJ1-6, with D unclear. The CDR3 loop spans 14 amino acids. V lost 8 bases to trimming and J lost 0 bases, with 8 bases between them. Per the germline V gene, CDR1 is MGHDK and CDR2 is SYGVNS.

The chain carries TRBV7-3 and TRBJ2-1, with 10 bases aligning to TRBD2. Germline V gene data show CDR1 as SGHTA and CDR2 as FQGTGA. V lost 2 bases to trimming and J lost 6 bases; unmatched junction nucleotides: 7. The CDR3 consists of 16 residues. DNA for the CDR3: TGTGCCAGCAGCTTAGGACCCAGCGGGGGGGTCAATGAGCAGTTCTTC. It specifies CASSLGPSGGVNEQFF.

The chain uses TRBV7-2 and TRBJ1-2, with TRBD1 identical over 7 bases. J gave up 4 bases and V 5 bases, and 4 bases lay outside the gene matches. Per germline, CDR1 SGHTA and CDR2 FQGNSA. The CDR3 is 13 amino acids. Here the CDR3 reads CASSVGTAYGYTF. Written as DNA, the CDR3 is TGTGCCAGCAGCGTTGGGACAGCCTATGGCTACACCTTC. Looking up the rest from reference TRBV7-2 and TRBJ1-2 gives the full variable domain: GAGVSQSPSNKVTEKGKDVELRCDPISGHTALYWYRQSLGQGLEFLIYFQGNSAPDKSGLPSDRFSAERTGGSVSTLTIQRTQQEDSAVYLCASSVGTAYGYTFGSGTRLTVV.

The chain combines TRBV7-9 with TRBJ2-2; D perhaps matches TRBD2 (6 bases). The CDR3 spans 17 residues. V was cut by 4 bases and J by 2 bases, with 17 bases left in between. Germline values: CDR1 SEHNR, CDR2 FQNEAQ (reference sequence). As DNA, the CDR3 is TGTGCCAGCAGCTCCAACCGGAGGGGTCTCAACACCGGGGAGCTGTTTTTT. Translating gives CASSSNRRGLNTGELFF. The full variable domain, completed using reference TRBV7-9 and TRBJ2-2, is DTGVSQNPRHKITKRGQNVTFRCDPISEHNRLYWYRQTLGQGPEFLTYFQNEAQLEKSRLLSDRFSAERPKGSFSTLEIQRTEQGDSAMYLCASSSNRRGLNTGELFFGEGSRLTVL.

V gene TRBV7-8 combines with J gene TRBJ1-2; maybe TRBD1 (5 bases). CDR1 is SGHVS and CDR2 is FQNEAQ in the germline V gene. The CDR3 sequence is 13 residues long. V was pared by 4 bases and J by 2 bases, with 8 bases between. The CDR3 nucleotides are TGTGCCAGCAGCTCCACAGGCAACTATGGCTACACCTTC. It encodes CASSSTGNYGYTF.

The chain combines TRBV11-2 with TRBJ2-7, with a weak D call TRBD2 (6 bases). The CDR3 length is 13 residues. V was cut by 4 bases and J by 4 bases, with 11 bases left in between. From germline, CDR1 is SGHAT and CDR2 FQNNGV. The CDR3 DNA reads TGTGCCAGCAGCTCGGGGGAAGTTTACGAGCAGTACTTC. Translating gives CASSSGEVYEQYF.

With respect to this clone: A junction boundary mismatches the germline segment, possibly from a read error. This chain's CDR3 is CASSLGTGAFF. DNA of the CDR3: TGTGCCAGCAGTCTAGGGACTGGAGCTTTCTTT. The chain couples TRBV28 to TRBJ1-1, with D maybe TRBD1 (5 bases). This CDR3 spans 11 amino acids. In germline, CDR1 is MDHEN, CDR2 SYDVKM. The full variable domain, its missing parts supplied by reference TRBV28 and TRBJ1-1, is DVKVTQSSRYLVKRTGEKVFLECVQDMDHENMFWYRQDPGLGLRLIYFSYDVKMKEKGDIPEGYSVSREKKERFSLILESASTNQTSMYLCASSLGTGAFFGQGTRLTVV.

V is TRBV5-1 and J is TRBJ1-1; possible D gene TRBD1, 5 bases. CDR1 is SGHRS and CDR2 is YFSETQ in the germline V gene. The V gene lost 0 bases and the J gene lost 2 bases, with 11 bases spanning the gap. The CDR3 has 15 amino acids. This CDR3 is CASSLVGRENTEAFF. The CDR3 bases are TGCGCCAGCAGCTTGGTCGGCAGGGAAAACACTGAAGCTTTCTTT.

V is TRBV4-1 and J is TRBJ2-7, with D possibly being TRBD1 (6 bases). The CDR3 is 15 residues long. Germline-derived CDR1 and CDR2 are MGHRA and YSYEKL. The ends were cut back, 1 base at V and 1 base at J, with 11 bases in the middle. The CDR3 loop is CASSQVGGISYEQYF. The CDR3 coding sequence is TGCGCCAGCAGCCAAGTAGGGGGAATTTCCTACGAGCAGTACTTC.

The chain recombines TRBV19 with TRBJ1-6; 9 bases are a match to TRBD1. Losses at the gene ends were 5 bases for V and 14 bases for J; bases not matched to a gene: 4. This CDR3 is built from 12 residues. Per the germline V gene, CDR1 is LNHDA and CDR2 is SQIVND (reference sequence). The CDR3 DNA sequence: TGTGCCAGTAGTCCGGACAGGGGAACCCTCCACTTT. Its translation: CASSPDRGTLHF.

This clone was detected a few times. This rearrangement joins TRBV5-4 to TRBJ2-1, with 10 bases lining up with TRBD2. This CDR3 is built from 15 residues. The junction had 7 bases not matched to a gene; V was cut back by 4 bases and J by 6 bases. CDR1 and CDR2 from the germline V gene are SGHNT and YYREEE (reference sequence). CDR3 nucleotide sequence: TGTGCCAGCAGCCCCCCGGGACTAGCGTTCAATGAGCAGTTCTTC. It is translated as CASSPPGLAFNEQFF.

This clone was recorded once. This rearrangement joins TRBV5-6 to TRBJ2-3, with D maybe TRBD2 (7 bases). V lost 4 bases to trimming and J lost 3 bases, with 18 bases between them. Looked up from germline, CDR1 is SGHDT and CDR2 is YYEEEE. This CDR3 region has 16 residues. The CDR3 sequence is CASSRGAFSGTDTQYF. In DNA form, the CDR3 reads TGTGCCAGCAGCCGGGGGGCGTTCAGTGGTACAGATACGCAGTATTTT.

The CDR3 protein is CASSYSRRTGYTF. The CDR3 region has the DNA TGTGCCAGCAGTTACTCGAGAAGAACTGGCTACACCTTC. The chain employs TRBV6-5 and TRBJ1-2; D is ambiguous. Germline assignment: CDR1 MNHEY and CDR2 SVGAGI. This CDR3 has 13 residues. The germline V and J ends were trimmed by 0 bases and 7 bases, with 9 bases remaining between them.

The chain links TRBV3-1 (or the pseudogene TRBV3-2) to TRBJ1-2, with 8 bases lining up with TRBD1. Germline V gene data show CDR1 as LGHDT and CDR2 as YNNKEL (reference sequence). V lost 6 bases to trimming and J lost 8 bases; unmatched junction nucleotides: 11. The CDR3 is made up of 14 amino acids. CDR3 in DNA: TGTGCCAGCAGTCCTAACCGGGACAGGAGCGGCTACACCTTC. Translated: CASSPNRDRSGYTF.

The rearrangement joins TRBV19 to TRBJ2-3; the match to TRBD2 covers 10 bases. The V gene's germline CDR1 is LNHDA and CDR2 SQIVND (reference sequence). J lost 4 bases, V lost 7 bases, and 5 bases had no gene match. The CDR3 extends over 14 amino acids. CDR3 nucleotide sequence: TGTGCCAGTATCAGCGGGGGGGCCGCAGATACGCAGTATTTT. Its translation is CASISGGAADTQYF.

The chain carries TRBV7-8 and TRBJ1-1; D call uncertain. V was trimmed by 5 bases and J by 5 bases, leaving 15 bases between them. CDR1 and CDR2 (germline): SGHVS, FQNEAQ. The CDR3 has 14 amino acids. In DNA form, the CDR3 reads TGTGCCAGCAGCCCCGAAGAAGCGAGGACTGAAGCTTTCTTT. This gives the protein CASSPEEARTEAFF.

The CDR3 DNA follows: TGTGCCAGCAGTCCCTGGGGAGGACAGGGGGGTCCTCAGCCCCAGCATTTT. This encodes CASSPWGGQGGPQPQHF. The chain combines TRBV27 with TRBJ1-5; 10 bases align to TRBD1. Per the germline V gene, CDR1 is MNHEY and CDR2 is SMNVEV (reference sequence). This CDR3 has 17 residues. The junction had 13 bases not matched to a gene; V was cut back by 5 bases and J by 6 bases.

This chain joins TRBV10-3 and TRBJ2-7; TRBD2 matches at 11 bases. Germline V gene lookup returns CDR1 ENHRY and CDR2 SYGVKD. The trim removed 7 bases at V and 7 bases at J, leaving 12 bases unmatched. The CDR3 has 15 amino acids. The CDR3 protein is CAIKDSGGAFEEQYF. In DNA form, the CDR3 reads TGTGCCATCAAGGATAGCGGGGGGGCCTTCGAGGAGCAGTACTTC.

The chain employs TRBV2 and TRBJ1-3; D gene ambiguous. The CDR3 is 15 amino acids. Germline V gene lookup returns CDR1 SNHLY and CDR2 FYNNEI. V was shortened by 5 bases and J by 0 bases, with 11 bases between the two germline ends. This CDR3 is CASSSWQYSGNTIYF. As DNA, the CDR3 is TGTGCCAGCAGTTCTTGGCAGTACTCTGGAAACACCATATATTTT.

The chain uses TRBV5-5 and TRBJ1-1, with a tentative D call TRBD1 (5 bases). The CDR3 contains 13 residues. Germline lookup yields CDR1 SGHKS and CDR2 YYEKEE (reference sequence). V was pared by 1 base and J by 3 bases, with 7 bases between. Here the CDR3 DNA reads TGTGCCAGCAGCTTGTTAGGGGACACTGAAGCTTTCTTT. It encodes CASSLLGDTEAFF. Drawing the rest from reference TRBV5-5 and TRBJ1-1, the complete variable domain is DAGVTQSPTHLIKTRGQQVTLRCSPISGHKSVSWYQQVLGQGPQFIFQYYEKEERGRGNFPDRFSARQFPNYSSELNVNALLLGDSALYLCASSLLGDTEAFFGQGTRLTVV.

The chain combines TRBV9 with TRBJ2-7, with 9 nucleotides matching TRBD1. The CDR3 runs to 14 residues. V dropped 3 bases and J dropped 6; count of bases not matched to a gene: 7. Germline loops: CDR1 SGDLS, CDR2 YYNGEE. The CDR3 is CASSAIGTGSEQYF. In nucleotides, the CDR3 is TGTGCCAGCAGCGCGATAGGGACAGGGTCCGAGCAGTACTTC.

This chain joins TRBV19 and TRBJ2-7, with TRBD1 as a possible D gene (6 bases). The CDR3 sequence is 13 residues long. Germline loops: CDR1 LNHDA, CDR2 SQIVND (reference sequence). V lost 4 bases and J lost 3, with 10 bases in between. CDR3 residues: CASSRDILYEQYF. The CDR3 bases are TGTGCCAGTAGTAGGGACATCCTCTACGAGCAGTACTTC.

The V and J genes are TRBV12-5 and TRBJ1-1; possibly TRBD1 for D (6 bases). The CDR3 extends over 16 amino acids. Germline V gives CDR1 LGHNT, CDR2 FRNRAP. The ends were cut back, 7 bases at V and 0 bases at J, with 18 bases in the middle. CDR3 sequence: CASASGTWSMNTEAFF. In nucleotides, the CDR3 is TGTGCTAGTGCCTCCGGGACATGGTCAATGAACACTGAAGCTTTCTTT.

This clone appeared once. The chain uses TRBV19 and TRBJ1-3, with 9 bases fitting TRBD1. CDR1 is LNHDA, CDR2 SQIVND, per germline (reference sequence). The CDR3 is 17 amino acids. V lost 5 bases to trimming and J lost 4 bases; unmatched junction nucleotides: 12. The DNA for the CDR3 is TGTGCCAGTAGTTCTCCGGGACAGGGTATTTTCGGAAACACCATATATTTT. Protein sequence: CASSSPGQGIFGNTIYF. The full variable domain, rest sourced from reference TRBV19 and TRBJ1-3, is DGGITQSPKYLFRKEGQNVTLSCEQNLNHDAMYWYRQDPGQGLRLIYYSQIVNDFQKGDIAEGYSVSREKKESFPLTVTSAQKNPTAFYLCASSSPGQGIFGNTIYFGEGSWLTVV.

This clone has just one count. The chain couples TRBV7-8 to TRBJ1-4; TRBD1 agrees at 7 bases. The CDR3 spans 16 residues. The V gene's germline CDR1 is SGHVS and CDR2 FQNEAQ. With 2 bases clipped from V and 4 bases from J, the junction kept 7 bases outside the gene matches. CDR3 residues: CASSLFRDSHNEKLFF. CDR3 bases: TGTGCCAGCAGCTTATTCCGGGACAGCCATAATGAAAAACTGTTTTTT.

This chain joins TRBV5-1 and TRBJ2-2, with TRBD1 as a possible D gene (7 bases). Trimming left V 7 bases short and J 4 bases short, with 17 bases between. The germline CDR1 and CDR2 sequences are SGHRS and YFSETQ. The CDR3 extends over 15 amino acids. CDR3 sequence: CASSGQGGVTGELFF. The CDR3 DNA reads TGCGCCAGCTCTGGGCAGGGGGGCGTCACCGGGGAGCTGTTTTTT.

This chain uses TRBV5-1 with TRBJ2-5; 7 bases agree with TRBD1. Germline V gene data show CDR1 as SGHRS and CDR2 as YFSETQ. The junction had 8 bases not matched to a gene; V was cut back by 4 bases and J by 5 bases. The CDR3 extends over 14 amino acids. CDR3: CASSPDRAGETQYF. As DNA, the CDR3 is TGCGCCAGCAGCCCCGACAGGGCAGGTGAGACCCAGTACTTC.

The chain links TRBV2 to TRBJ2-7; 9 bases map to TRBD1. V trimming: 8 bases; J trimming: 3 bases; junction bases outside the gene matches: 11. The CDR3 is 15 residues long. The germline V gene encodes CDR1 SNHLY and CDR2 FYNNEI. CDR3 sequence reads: CASSRPGTGLYEQYF. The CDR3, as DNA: TGTGCCAGCTCGCGCCCCGGGACAGGGCTCTACGAGCAGTACTTC.

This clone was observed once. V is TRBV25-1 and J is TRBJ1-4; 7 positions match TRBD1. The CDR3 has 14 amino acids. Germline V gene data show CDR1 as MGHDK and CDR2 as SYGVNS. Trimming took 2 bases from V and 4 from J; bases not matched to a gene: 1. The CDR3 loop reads CASSEDRDNEKLFF. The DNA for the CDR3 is TGTGCCAGCAGTGAAGACAGGGATAATGAAAAACTGTTTTTT.

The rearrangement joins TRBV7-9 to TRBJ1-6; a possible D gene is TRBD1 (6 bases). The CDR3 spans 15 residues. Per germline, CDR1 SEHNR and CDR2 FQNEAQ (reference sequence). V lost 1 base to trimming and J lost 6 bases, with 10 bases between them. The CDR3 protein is CASSLVDSSNSPLHF. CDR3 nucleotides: TGTGCCAGCAGCTTAGTGGACAGCAGTAATTCACCCCTCCACTTT.

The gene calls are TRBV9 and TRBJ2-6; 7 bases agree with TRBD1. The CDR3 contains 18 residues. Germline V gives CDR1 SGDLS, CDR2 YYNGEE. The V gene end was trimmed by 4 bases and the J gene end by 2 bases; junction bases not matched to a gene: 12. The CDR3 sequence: CASSPGTAGTTGANVLTF. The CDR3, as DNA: TGTGCCAGCAGCCCCGGGACAGCAGGTACTACTGGGGCCAACGTCCTGACTTTC.

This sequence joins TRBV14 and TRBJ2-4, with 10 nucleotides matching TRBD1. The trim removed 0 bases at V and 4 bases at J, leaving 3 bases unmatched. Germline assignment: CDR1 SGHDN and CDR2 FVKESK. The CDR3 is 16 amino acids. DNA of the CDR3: TGTGCCAGCAGCCAAGACGGGACAGGGGATAAAAACATTCAGTACTTC. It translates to CASSQDGTGDKNIQYF.